This TCR beta chain was identified during a study of PD-L1 blockade in urothelial cancer. Study overall: Counts from blood samples showed a median of 141,255 T cells. Study-wide results and caveats: Better survival was predicted when blood TCR clonality before treatment fell below the median.

The CDR3 has 15 amino acids. V shed 5 bases, J shed 12 bases, and the junction held 11 bases outside the gene matches. The germline CDR1 and CDR2 sequences are SEHNR and FQNEAQ (reference sequence). Specified time point: pretreatment peripheral blood. Urothelial carcinoma affected the patients, and it was locally advanced or metastatic. Synthetic analogs of TCR templates were spiked into every PCR. The repertoire was sequenced with immunoSEQ multiplex PCR; TCRdb's copy has only in-frame clones and lacks some. This sample has some 89,000 clones, with approximately 81% found just once. About this clone itself: What it binds is unknown.

The clonotype originates from a man aged 55 to 69 with urothelial cancer. The sequencing used PBMCs, collected around atezolizumab (anti-PD-L1) treatment. The V gene is TRBV7-9, the J gene TRBJ2-1, with 12 positions matching TRBD2. This CDR3 is CASSRLAGDVLLQFF. The CDR3 DNA sequence: TGTGCCAGCAGCCGACTAGCGGGAGACGTTTTGTTGCAGTTCTTC.